Included here is one T cell receptor beta chain sequence, with context. What it recognizes is unknown. Germline V gene lookup returns CDR1 WSHSY and CDR2 SAAADI. This CDR3 is 14 amino acids long. The data derive from a study of T cells expressing NK-cell markers. The wider study: Sorted T-cell subsets CD3+CD56+NKG2C+, CD3+CD56+NKG2C- and CD3+CD56-NKG2C+ were TCR beta-sequenced. General observations from the study: The CD3+CD56-NKG2C+ fraction was also led by these clonotypes in a few donors. Of CD8+ T cells, about 1.0-8% belonged to dominant NKG2C+ clonotypes in several donors.

TCRdb re-called the 5' RACE reads, yielding one record per CDR3 amino acid sequence without DNA. The table lists about 410,000 distinct CDR3 sequences, with over 8.5% in the top ten. The sequence was collected from a woman between 45 and 60 years old in good health. The chain is built from TRBV10-2 and TRBJ2-2; lacking DNA, the TRBD1 call made by TCRdb goes unchecked. The sample comprised blood T cells: a sorted CD56 or NKG2C T cell subset, CD4+ or CD8+ T cells, or bulk PBMC T cells (not recorded which). The CDR3 spells CASSENSGAGELFF.